The 18 T cell receptor beta chains below come from one sample, sequenced in a study of graft-versus-host responses after intestinal transplantation (dated by TCRdb to about 2021). No antigen has been identified for these receptors. The time point tag for this specimen amounts to: cells obtained before transplantation from donor or recipient. Receptor amplification or capture employed the immunoSEQ multiplex PCR assay. What TCRdb holds here is the immuneACCESS table cut down to in-frame rearrangements. Part of the clones is not present; checked against another copy, under half of the missing clones reflect an unresolved V gene, and the others are unexplained. For this sample the table gives 98,000 or so clones, of which roughly 87% were detected only once. The ten largest account for roughly 0.9% of the sample. Sequencing was performed on unstimulated CD4+ T cells sorted from spleen or lymph node cells, taken before intestinal transplant. All receptors come from a human donor who received an intestinal transplant.

The chain has TRBV6-5 and TRBJ2-3; possible D gene TRBD2, 5 bases. Looked up from germline, CDR1 is MNHEY and CDR2 is SVGAGI. V lost 5 bases and J lost 4, with 16 bases in between. This CDR3 contains 15 residues. The CDR3 coding sequence is TGTGCCAGCAGTAACCGAGGCGGTAGCGCAGATACGCAGTATTTT. Protein sequence: CASSNRGGSADTQYF.

The CDR3 is CSVTGPSGVEAFF. The CDR3 region has the DNA TGCAGCGTTACCGGACCCTCGGGGGTTGAAGCTTTCTTT. The chain carries TRBV29-1 and TRBJ1-1; TRBD1 is a possible D gene (5 bases). The CDR3 length is 13 residues. Trimming took off 5 bases at V and 7 bases at J, with 17 bases between the two ends. Germline CDR1 SQVTM, CDR2 ANQGSEA.

The table lists this clone with a count of one. The rearrangement uses TRBV6-5 and TRBJ2-7, with D tentatively TRBD1 or TRBD2 (5 bases each). Trimming took 5 bases from V and 2 from J, leaving 16 bases between them. The CDR3 spans 15 residues. Germline V gene sequence: CDR1 MNHEY, CDR2 SVGAGI. CDR3 sequence (DNA): TGTGCCAGCAGTCCAACCGGGGCTAAAGCCTACGAGCAGTACTTC. This gives the protein CASSPTGAKAYEQYF.

The chain has TRBV6-1 and TRBJ2-3, with D possibly called TRBD1 or TRBD2 (5 bases each). CDR3 length equals 15 residues. Germline V lookup: CDR1 MNHNS, CDR2 SASEGT. V lost 6 bases, J lost 1 base, and 14 bases lay in between. The CDR3 DNA reads as TGTGCCAGCAGGTCGCCGGGACGGCGCACAGATACGCAGTATTTT. It encodes CASRSPGRRTDTQYF.

V is TRBV6-1 and J is TRBJ1-1, with D possibly being TRBD1 (5 bases). V was trimmed by 3 bases and J by 7 bases, leaving 12 bases between them. The CDR3 length is 13 residues. CDR1 and CDR2 from the germline V gene are MNHNS and SASEGT. DNA for the CDR3: TGTGCCAGCAGTGAGATCTACAGGCGTGAAGCTTTCTTT. The encoded protein is CASSEIYRREAFF.

This clone was observed a handful of times. CDR3 loop: CASRATGDLETQYF. The CDR3 region has the DNA TGTGCCAGCAGGGCGACAGGGGACCTCGAGACCCAGTACTTC. The gene calls are TRBV27 and TRBJ2-5; 8 nucleotides match TRBD1. With V trimmed by 6 bases and J by 5 bases, 8 bases remained unmatched. CDR1 and CDR2 from the germline V gene are MNHEY and SMNVEV (reference sequence). This CDR3 has 14 residues.

This chain links TRBV7-6 with TRBJ1-5, with 9 positions matching TRBD1. Trimming took 1 base from V and 4 from J; bases not matched to a gene: 2. This CDR3 has 15 amino acids. The germline gives CDR1 SGHVS, CDR2 FNYEAQ. The CDR3 bases are TGTGCCAGCAGCTTAGGGACAGGGGCGAATCAGCCCCAGCATTTT. This encodes CASSLGTGANQPQHF.

This rearrangement joins TRBV29-1 to TRBJ2-7; D is perhaps TRBD2 (7 bases). Germline V gene lookup returns CDR1 SQVTM and CDR2 ANQGSEA. V was shortened by 6 bases and J by 3 bases, with 18 bases between the two germline ends. CDR3 size: 14 residues. CDR3 in amino acids: CSVVGGARLYEQYF. CDR3 coding DNA: TGCAGCGTAGTAGGGGGGGCGCGTCTCTACGAGCAGTACTTC.

This clone occurred a few times. V is TRBV6-5 and J is TRBJ2-5; D unresolved. The CDR3 length is 15 residues. Trimming took off 2 bases at V and 0 bases at J, with 10 bases between the two ends. CDR1 and CDR2 (germline): MNHEY, SVGAGI. CDR3 loop: CASSYPSTYQETQYF. The CDR3 region has the DNA TGTGCCAGCAGTTACCCCTCTACGTACCAAGAGACCCAGTACTTC.

The rearrangement links TRBV11-2 to TRBJ2-3, with 14 positions matching TRBD2. The germline V gene has CDR1 SGHAT and CDR2 FQNNGV. The CDR3 length is 17 residues. V shed 5 bases and J 6 bases; nucleotides not matched to a gene: 10. The CDR3 region is CASSPRLAGGPWDTQYF. The CDR3 DNA is TGTGCCAGCAGCCCCCGACTAGCGGGGGGGCCATGGGATACGCAGTATTTT.

The chain has TRBV20-1 and TRBJ2-1; no firm D call. CDR1 is DFQATT and CDR2 is SNEGSKA in the germline V gene (reference sequence). This CDR3 is built from 11 residues. Trimming removed 0 bases at V and 4 bases at J, with 1 base between. CDR3 DNA sequence: TGCAGTGCTAGAGAATACAATGAGCAGTTCTTC. This gives the protein CSAREYNEQFF.

The chain combines TRBV6-5 with TRBJ2-1; a weak D match, TRBD2 (6 bases). V gave up 6 bases and J gave up 4 bases, with 10 bases separating them. The CDR3 sequence is 13 residues long. Germline assignment: CDR1 MNHEY and CDR2 SVGAGI. CDR3 loop: CASRSGRYNEQFF. Here the CDR3 DNA reads TGTGCCAGCAGAAGCGGGCGTTACAATGAGCAGTTCTTC.

CDR3 DNA: TGTGCCAGCACCGGGGCTGCGGGGGGGCCGGTTTCGCCCCATGAGCAGTTCTTC. As protein: CASTGAAGGPVSPHEQFF. V is TRBV9 and J is TRBJ2-1; 9 nucleotides align to TRBD2. CDR3 length equals 18 residues. The germline CDR1 and CDR2 sequences are SGDLS and YYNGEE. V was pared by 6 bases and J by 8 bases, with 21 bases of the junction left unmatched. Drawing the rest from reference TRBV9 and TRBJ2-1, the complete variable domain is DSGVTQTPKHLITATGQRVTLRCSPRSGDLSVYWYQQSLDQGLQFLIQYYNGEERAKGNILERFSAQQFPDLHSELNLSSLELGDSALYFCASTGAAGGPVSPHEQFFGPGTRLTVL.

CDR3 residues: CAWKSRWITEAFF. In nucleotides, the CDR3 is TGTGCCTGGAAGAGCCGGTGGATCACTGAAGCTTTCTTT. The chain is built from TRBV30 and TRBJ1-1, with no clear D. The germline gives CDR1 GTSNPN, CDR2 SVGIG (reference sequence). V lost 4 bases to trimming and J lost 4 bases, with 13 bases between them. CDR3 length equals 13 residues.

The rearrangement links TRBV16 to TRBJ2-5; D is uncertain. CDR1 is KGHSY, CDR2 FQNENV, per germline. The CDR3 consists of 13 residues. V lost 1 base and J lost 3, with 6 bases in between. In DNA form, the CDR3 reads TGTGCCAGCAGCCAATTACGGGAAGAGACCCAGTACTTC. Translating gives CASSQLREETQYF. The variable domain in full, with the rest retrieved from reference TRBV16 and TRBJ2-5, is GEEVAQTPKHLVRGEGQKAKLYCAPIKGHSYVFWYQQVLKNEFKFLISFQNENVFDETGMPKERFSAKCLPNSPCSLEIQATKLEDSAVYFCASSQLREETQYFGPGTRLLVL.

The CDR3 reads CASSLDRDYGYTF. The CDR3, as DNA: TGTGCCAGCAGCTTAGACAGGGACTATGGCTACACCTTC. The V and J genes are TRBV11-2 and TRBJ1-2, with D possibly TRBD1 on 5 matching bases. Trimming removed 0 bases from V and 3 bases from J, with 5 bases in between. Germline V gene data show CDR1 as SGHAT and CDR2 as FQNNGV. The CDR3 runs to 13 residues.

The chain is built from TRBV5-4 and TRBJ2-1; TRBD2 matches at 10 bases. The CDR3 extends over 16 amino acids. Germline lookup yields CDR1 SGHNT and CDR2 YYREEE (reference sequence). Trimming took 4 bases from V and 3 from J; bases not matched to a gene: 7. CDR3 sequence: CASSLGSGRDYNEQFF. The CDR3 DNA sequence: TGTGCCAGCAGCCTGGGAAGCGGGAGGGACTACAATGAGCAGTTCTTC.

The CDR3 bases are TGTGCCAGCAGTTACGCTCCGGGACAGGTGGGGTACGAGCAGTACTTC. Amino acids: CASSYAPGQVGYEQYF. The J gene is TRBJ2-7, the V gene TRBV6-5; 8 positions match TRBD1. The trim removed 2 bases at V and 4 bases at J, leaving 10 bases unmatched. The CDR3 is 16 amino acids. The V gene's germline CDR1 is MNHEY and CDR2 SVGAGI.